This passage covers 20 T cell receptor beta chains from one sample sequenced in a study of human T cells and chemical hapten exposure. Using its own MiXCR run on the RACE reads, TCRdb lists one record per CDR3 protein. The sample holds 300,000 to 400,000 distinct CDR3 sequences; approximately 5.1% are singletons and the top ten take 2.5% to 3%. Stated time point: pre-sensitization, week 0. Treatment here: therapeutic diphenylcyclopropenone sensitization with weekly scalp DPC. This material consisted of whole blood, taken in connection with sensitization to the hapten diphenylcyclopropenone (DPC). The receptors come from a woman in her forties or fifties with alopecia areata. Some clones in this sample may be carry-over from other donors' samples.

This clonotype appeared many times. The chain links TRBV9 to TRBJ2-1; D gene unclear. The length of the CDR3 is 14 residues. Trimming took off 3 bases at V and 0 bases at J, with 7 bases between the two ends. Germline lookup yields CDR1 SGDLS and CDR2 YYNGEE. CDR3: CASSEDPSYNEQFF. The CDR3 DNA reads as TGTGCCAGCAGCGAGGACCCCTCCTACAATGAGCAGTTCTTC.

There are many counts of this clonotype. This chain connects TRBV28 to TRBJ2-1; TRBD1 matches 8 bases. The CDR3 covers 16 residues. J lost 5 bases, V lost 1 base, and 7 bases had no gene match. Germline assignment: CDR1 MDHEN and CDR2 SYDVKM. The CDR3 is CASSLYLGQGHNEQFF. CDR3 in DNA: TGTGCCAGCAGTTTATACCTAGGACAGGGCCACAATGAGCAGTTCTTC.

The chain is built from TRBV2 and TRBJ1-1; TRBD1 is a possible D gene (6 bases). Germline V CDR1 and CDR2: SNHLY, FYNNEI. V lost 6 bases and J 1 base, leaving 12 bases between the germline ends. The CDR3 is 14 residues long. The CDR3 protein is CASRQRGPNTEAFF. DNA for the CDR3: TGTGCCAGCAGGCAACGGGGGCCGAACACTGAAGCTTTCTTT.

This clonotype occurred a few times. This chain joins TRBV20-1 and TRBJ1-1, with 8 bases that match TRBD1. The CDR3 is 14 amino acids. From germline, CDR1 is DFQATT and CDR2 SNEGSKA (reference sequence). The ends lost 3 bases at V and 0 bases at J; junction bases unmatched: 3. The CDR3 DNA reads TGCAGTGCTAGGAGGACAGGGATGAACACTGAAGCTTTCTTT. This gives the protein CSARRTGMNTEAFF.

V usage is TRBV6-1 and J usage is TRBJ1-1; D uncertain. There are 12 residues in the CDR3. The germline V gene encodes CDR1 MNHNS and CDR2 SASEGT. Trimming shortened V by 0 bases and J by 8 bases, and 7 bases separated the two germline ends. The CDR3 region has the DNA TGTGCCAGCAGTGAAGCGTGGGAGGAAGCTTTCTTT. Its translation is CASSEAWEEAFF.

In this sample, this clonotype turned up many times. The rearrangement uses TRBV12-3 or TRBV12-4 and TRBJ2-3; maybe TRBD1 (6 bases). With 3 bases removed from V and 4 bases from J, the gap between germline ends came to 8 bases. This CDR3 spans 13 amino acids. The CDR3 sequence: CASSFTGSDTQYF. The CDR3 DNA is TGTGCCAGCAGTTTCACAGGGTCAGATACGCAGTATTTT.

This clonotype was detected only a few times. The rearrangement uses TRBV2 and TRBJ2-5, with 8 positions matching TRBD1. Per germline, CDR1 SNHLY and CDR2 FYNNEI. After removal of 5 bases from V and 5 bases from J, the junction contained 10 bases not matched to a gene. The CDR3 length is 15 residues. CDR3 loop: CASSPRTGSRETQYF. DNA of the CDR3: TGTGCCAGCAGTCCCAGGACAGGGAGTAGGGAGACCCAGTACTTC.

This clonotype came up many times. V and J are TRBV6-5 and TRBJ1-2; D is ambiguous. In germline, CDR1 is MNHEY, CDR2 SVGAGI. The CDR3 is 13 amino acids. Deletions cut 2 bases from V and 3 bases from J, with 7 bases between. CDR3 bases: TGTGCCAGCAGTTACATTTCGGACTATGGCTACACCTTC. Encoded protein: CASSYISDYGYTF.

The CDR3 nucleotides are TGCAGTGCTAGAGAGAGCAGTCGGATTGAAGCTTTCTTT. Its protein is CSARESSRIEAFF. V gene TRBV20-1 combines with J gene TRBJ1-1; D gene ambiguous. The CDR3 consists of 13 residues. The V and J ends lost 0 bases and 7 bases respectively, with 12 bases between them. The germline V gene encodes CDR1 DFQATT and CDR2 SNEGSKA (reference sequence).

Ten or more counts support this clonotype. The CDR3 nucleotides read TGTGCCAGCAGTTTAGCGAAAGGCTACACCTTC. It encodes CASSLAKGYTF. The V gene is TRBV12-3 or TRBV12-4, the J gene TRBJ1-2; D is unclear. The CDR3 runs 11 residues. Trimming stripped 0 bases from V and 8 bases from J, with 4 bases between.

Many counts were recorded for this clonotype. The rearrangement joins TRBV5-1 to TRBJ2-3; D remains ambiguous. Germline-derived CDR1 and CDR2 are SGHRS and YFSETQ. This CDR3 has 14 residues. The V end was cut by 0 bases, the J end by 3 bases, with 8 bases between. Written as DNA, the CDR3 is TGCGCCAGCAGCTTGGGTCATCAGACAGATACGCAGTATTTT. Translating gives CASSLGHQTDTQYF.

This clonotype was observed many times. The V and J genes are TRBV6-1 and TRBJ1-5; tentatively, D is TRBD1 (5 bases). This CDR3 contains 13 residues. V shed 3 bases and J shed 6 bases, with 9 bases lying between them. Germline V CDR1 and CDR2: MNHNS, SASEGT. The CDR3 DNA is TGTGCCAGCAGTGACAGGGAGCCTCAGCCCCAGCATTTT. It specifies CASSDREPQPQHF.

This clonotype has more than one count but fewer than ten. The genes are TRBV20-1 and TRBJ2-7, with a possible D match to TRBD2 (6 bases). V was shortened by 1 base and J by 7 bases, with 17 bases between the two germline ends. Germline V CDR1 and CDR2: DFQATT, SNEGSKA (reference sequence). This CDR3 is built from 14 residues. Here the CDR3 reads CSARAAGSAGEQYF. The CDR3 coding sequence is TGCAGTGCTAGAGCAGCAGGGAGCGCGGGGGAGCAGTACTTC.

This clonotype occurred many times. The V and J genes are TRBV5-1 and TRBJ2-6; 9 bases match TRBD1. The CDR3 length is 17 residues. CDR1 and CDR2 from the germline V gene are SGHRS and YFSETQ. V shed 4 bases, J shed 4 bases, and the junction held 9 bases outside the gene matches. The DNA of the CDR3 is TGCGCCAGCAGCCCCGGGACAGGGCGGGCCGGGGCCAACGTCCTGACTTTC. The encoded protein is CASSPGTGRAGANVLTF.

The V and J genes are TRBV5-1 and TRBJ2-1, with D possibly TRBD2 on 5 matching bases. There are 15 residues in the CDR3. V was trimmed by 4 bases and J by 0 bases, leaving 11 bases between them. Per germline, CDR1 SGHRS and CDR2 YFSETQ. The chain's CDR3 is CASSQAGPSYNEQFF. The DNA for the CDR3 is TGCGCCAGCAGCCAGGCGGGTCCCTCCTACAATGAGCAGTTCTTC.

At least ten counts were recorded for this clonotype. This rearrangement joins TRBV20-1 to TRBJ2-7, with 10 bases identical to TRBD1. Trimming cost V 6 bases and J 4 bases; bases outside gene matches: 9. Per the germline V gene, CDR1 is DFQATT and CDR2 is SNEGSKA (reference sequence). The CDR3 extends over 14 amino acids. The CDR3 sequence is CSARTGTGVYEQYF. The CDR3 coding sequence is TGCAGTGCGCGAACGGGGACAGGGGTTTACGAGCAGTACTTC.

CDR3 in amino acids: CASSSRHRARGTDTQYF. The CDR3, as DNA: TGTGCCAGCAGCTCCCGGCACAGAGCCCGCGGGACAGATACGCAGTATTTT. The rearrangement links TRBV7-2 to TRBJ2-3, with a tentative D call TRBD2 (5 bases). The ends were cut back, 4 bases at V and 3 bases at J, with 20 bases in the middle. The CDR3 totals 17 residues. Germline V CDR1 and CDR2: SGHTA, FQGNSA.

This clonotype appeared many times. The rearrangement joins TRBV28 to TRBJ2-6; 9 nucleotides line up with TRBD1. The CDR3 spans 15 residues. Germline-derived CDR1 and CDR2 are MDHEN and SYDVKM. Trimming cost V 4 bases and J 4 bases; bases outside gene matches: 2. Here the CDR3 DNA reads TGTGCCAGCAGTTACAGGGGGCTCGGGGCCAACGTCCTGACTTTC. Amino acid sequence: CASSYRGLGANVLTF.

This clonotype was recorded many times. This sequence joins TRBV6-5 and TRBJ2-7, with D perhaps TRBD2 (6 bases). The CDR3 totals 14 residues. V was pared by 8 bases and J by 0 bases, with 14 bases between. Germline assignment: CDR1 MNHEY and CDR2 SVGAGI. This CDR3 is CASGRDSSSYEQYF. CDR3 in DNA: TGTGCCAGCGGCCGGGACTCGAGCTCCTACGAGCAGTACTTC.

The chain employs TRBV6-2 or TRBV6-3 and TRBJ2-4; D is undetermined. Deletions cut 7 bases from V and 4 bases from J, with 8 bases between. The CDR3 loop spans 12 amino acids. From germline, CDR1 is MNHEY and CDR2 SVGEGT. Here the CDR3 reads CASTDPKNIQYF. The CDR3 DNA is TGTGCCAGCACGGACCCTAAAAACATTCAGTACTTC.